Shown below are 10 T cell receptor beta chains from a single sample sequenced in a study of blood T cells in healthy people across ages. Alongside a J-beta primer mix, a sample-barcoded 5' primer served in a second PCR lasting about 7 to 11 cycles. TCRdb recomputed calls from the 5' RACE reads with MiXCR, one row per CDR3 protein. Altogether fewer than 2,000,000 distinct CDR3 sequences are present, 39% being singletons, with the ten largest covering 23%. Material for sequencing was blood. Source of these receptors: a human donor in good health.

In the case of this clonotype: One end of the junction varies from germline; a read error may be responsible. This sequence joins TRBV7-2 and TRBJ2-1; TRBD2 aligns across 13 bases. There are 16 residues in the CDR3. Per germline, CDR1 SGHTA and CDR2 FQGNSA. The CDR3 here is CAGSFWGLAGNNEQFF. CDR3 bases: TGTGCCGGCAGCTTTTGGGGACTAGCGGGGAACAATGAGCAGTTCTTC. Based on the CDR3 plus reference TRBV7-2 and TRBJ2-1, the full variable domain is GAGVSQSPSNKVTEKGKDVELRCDPISGHTALYWYRQSLGQGLEFLIYFQGNSAPDKSGLPSDRFSAERTGGSVSTLTIQRTQQEDSAVYLCAGSFWGLAGNNEQFFGPGTRLTVL.

Remarks on this clonotype: A clone one base away is much larger, so this may be a read error. The chain carries TRBV7-2 and TRBJ1-1; the D gene is possibly TRBD1 (5 bases). The CDR3 length is 14 residues. Germline V gives CDR1 SGHTA, CDR2 FQGNSA. Between the trimmed V and J ends, which lost 5 bases and 7 bases, there was a span of 17 bases. This CDR3 is CASSRTRGGGEAFF. The CDR3 DNA reads as TGTGCCAGCAGCCGGACGCGTGGGGGGGGTGAAGCTTTCTTT.

This clonotype was seen more than once but under ten times. The V call is TRBV2, the J call TRBJ2-6; no clear D gene. The CDR3 has 16 residues. The germline CDR1 and CDR2 sequences are SNHLY and FYNNEI. V was trimmed by 6 bases and J by 2 bases, leaving 14 bases between them. In DNA form, the CDR3 reads TGTGCCAGCAGACAAGACACCATCACTGGGGCCAACGTCCTGACTTTC. Translated: CASRQDTITGANVLTF.

This clonotype occurred a few times. The rearrangement joins TRBV20-1 to TRBJ2-1; D is unresolved. Germline CDR1 reads DFQATT; CDR2 reads SNEGSKA (reference sequence). V lost 1 base and J 1 base, leaving 17 bases between the germline ends. The CDR3 is made up of 17 amino acids. The DNA for the CDR3 is TGCAGTGCTAGAGCTGAGACACCTGTGAGGTCCTACAATGAGCAGTTCTTC. Its protein product is CSARAETPVRSYNEQFF.

This clonotype was found a few times. The chain recombines TRBV6-2 or TRBV6-3 with TRBJ2-5; 9 positions match TRBD2. This CDR3 has 16 amino acids. Looked up from germline, CDR1 is MNHEY and CDR2 is SVGEGT. Trimming at V came to 7 bases and at J to 1 base, leaving 10 bases not matched to a gene. This chain's CDR3 is CASTPEGLALQETQYF. DNA of the CDR3: TGTGCCAGCACACCGGAGGGACTAGCTCTCCAAGAGACCCAGTACTTC.

The rearrangement links TRBV20-1 to TRBJ2-5; D might be TRBD1 (5 bases). There are 14 residues in the CDR3. Germline values: CDR1 DFQATT, CDR2 SNEGSKA (reference sequence). V lost 5 bases and J 0 bases, leaving 13 bases between the germline ends. The CDR3 loop reads CSASWGQYQETQYF. The CDR3 nucleotides read TGCAGTGCTTCCTGGGGCCAGTACCAAGAGACCCAGTACTTC.

The chain is built from TRBV29-1 and TRBJ2-3; D gene uncertain. Trimming took 7 bases from V and 6 from J, leaving 11 bases between them. Germline CDR1 is SQVTM and CDR2 is ANQGSEA. This CDR3 has 11 amino acids. The CDR3 DNA is TGCAGCGGCTCGCCAACTGATACGCAGTATTTT. Its protein is CSGSPTDTQYF.

This chain joins TRBV2 and TRBJ2-3; D gene ambiguous. V shed 7 bases and J shed 2 bases, with 10 bases lying between them. CDR3 length: 13 residues. From germline, CDR1 is SNHLY and CDR2 FYNNEI. The chain's CDR3 is CASTELTTDTQYF. In nucleotides, the CDR3 is TGTGCCAGCACCGAACTAACCACAGATACGCAGTATTTT.

The V gene is TRBV20-1, the J gene TRBJ1-2; a weak D match, TRBD1 (5 bases). Germline V lookup: CDR1 DFQATT, CDR2 SNEGSKA (reference sequence). This CDR3 comprises 13 residues. V lost 0 bases, J lost 5 bases, and 10 bases lay in between. The CDR3 spells CSARDYRIYGYTF. In DNA, the CDR3 is TGCAGTGCTAGAGATTACAGGATATATGGCTACACCTTC.

This clonotype showed up just a few times. The CDR3 region has the DNA TGTGCCAGCAGTTCGCCTAGGGGGGGAGTCCCTAACTATGGCTACACCTTC. Protein: CASSSPRGGVPNYGYTF. The rearrangement joins TRBV28 to TRBJ1-2, with a weak D call TRBD1 (6 bases). Germline assignment: CDR1 MDHEN and CDR2 SYDVKM. This CDR3 is built from 17 residues. V was trimmed by 4 bases and J by 0 bases, leaving 18 bases between them.